The sequence of this T cell receptor beta chain was determined in a study of T cells in Graves' hyperthyroidism and ophthalmopathy. Trimming stripped 4 bases from V and 7 bases from J, with 11 bases between. The V gene's germline CDR1 is SNHLY and CDR2 FYNNEI. The CDR3 contains 12 residues. RNA transcripts gave rise to amplified TCR beta CDR3 regions. HTBI primers drove first-round RT-PCR of the TCR CDR3. TCRdb processed the multiplex PCR reads anew with MiXCR; each CDR3 protein has one entry. Of some 300,000 distinct CDR3 sequences listed, roughly 15% are singletons. This chain connects TRBV2 to TRBJ2-7; D may be TRBD2 (6 bases). Sequenced input: blood. This receptor was taken from a woman in her twenties or thirties with Graves' hyperthyroidism that later progressed to Graves' ophthalmopathy. This chain's CDR3 is CASSAVGGEQYF. Written as DNA, the CDR3 is TGTGCCAGCAGTGCGGTAGGAGGGGAGCAGTACTTC. Full variable domain (outside the CDR3, taken from reference TRBV2 and TRBJ2-7): EPEVTQTPSHQVTQMGQEVILRCVPISNHLYFYWYRQILGQKVEFLVSFYNNEISEKSEIFDDQFSVERPDGSNFTLKIRSTKLEDSAMYFCASSAVGGEQYFGPGTRLTVT.